Below, 13 T cell receptor beta chains from the same sample are listed, as sequenced in a study of T-cell reconstitution after alpha-beta-depleted transplantation in children. A library of TCRbeta sequences, prepared with unique molecular identifiers, was generated. In TCRdb, the PCR reads were re-called with MiXCR into one record per CDR3 protein. The table lists fewer than 350,000 distinct CDR3 sequences, around 10% of them singletons. The material sequenced was PBMCs, taken before TCRalphabeta/CD19-depleted stem cell transplant. The receptors were sampled from a boy under two years old with acute myeloid leukemia, due to receive a stem cell transplant.

This clonotype was seen at least ten times. The chain uses TRBV7-2 and TRBJ2-2, with D perhaps being TRBD1 or TRBD2 (5 bases each). The germline gives CDR1 SGHTA, CDR2 FQGNSA. V lost 1 base and J 1 base, leaving 13 bases between the germline ends. CDR3 length equals 17 residues. CDR3 DNA: TGTGCCAGCAGCTTAGGGGACCAGAGAAGGAACACCGGGGAGCTGTTTTTT. Its translation: CASSLGDQRRNTGELFF.

This clonotype occurred many times. This rearrangement joins TRBV10-3 to TRBJ2-7; tentative D call: TRBD2 (5 bases). CDR3 size: 14 residues. From germline, CDR1 is ENHRY and CDR2 SYGVKD. V dropped 8 bases and J dropped 4 bases, with 18 bases sitting between them. The CDR3 nucleotides are TGTGCCATCGGGGAAGGAGGAGCCTCTTACGAGCAGTACTTC. Protein: CAIGEGGASYEQYF.

There are many counts of this clonotype. The chain couples TRBV7-2 to TRBJ2-5, with 14 bases matching TRBD2. The V and J ends lost 1 base and 3 bases, in that order; junction bases with no gene match: 4. Germline CDR1 SGHTA, CDR2 FQGNSA. The CDR3 length is 17 residues. The CDR3 sequence: CASSLGLAGGWEETQYF. The CDR3 DNA reads TGTGCCAGCAGCTTAGGACTAGCGGGGGGGTGGGAAGAGACCCAGTACTTC.

This clonotype was recorded at least ten times. The J gene is TRBJ2-3, the V gene TRBV20-1, with D unclear. This CDR3 has 13 amino acids. Germline V lookup: CDR1 DFQATT, CDR2 SNEGSKA (reference sequence). Trimming removed 7 bases at V and 3 bases at J, with 14 bases between. CDR3 nucleotide sequence: TGCAGTGTTCCTCTCGGCCCGACAGATACGCAGTATTTT. Translating gives CSVPLGPTDTQYF.

The rearrangement uses TRBV20-1 and TRBJ2-7, with a weak D call TRBD1 (6 bases). Germline V gene data show CDR1 as DFQATT and CDR2 as SNEGSKA (reference sequence). Trimming left V 0 bases short and J 5 bases short, with 20 bases between. This CDR3 contains 16 residues. For the CDR3, the DNA is TGCAGTGCTAGAGATCGGAAATTAAGTACAGGGAACGAGCAGTACTTC. Translation gives CSARDRKLSTGNEQYF.

This clonotype has ten or more counts. This chain uses TRBV4-2 with TRBJ2-2; D remains ambiguous. V lost 3 bases, J lost 9 bases, and 8 bases lay in between. CDR3 length: 12 amino acids. Per the germline V gene, CDR1 is LGHNA and CDR2 is YNFKEQ. CDR3: CASSQGNWELFF. CDR3 coding DNA: TGTGCCAGCAGCCAGGGCAACTGGGAGCTGTTTTTT.

This clonotype appeared many times. The gene calls are TRBV5-1 and TRBJ2-1, with D possibly matching TRBD1 (5 bases). The CDR3 consists of 14 residues. CDR1 SGHRS and CDR2 YFSETQ come from the germline V gene. V lost 3 bases and J lost 9, with 16 bases in between. The CDR3 spells CASSSEPDSIEQFF. CDR3 coding DNA: TGCGCCAGCAGCTCCGAGCCAGACAGCATTGAGCAGTTCTTC.

This clonotype was observed many times. The CDR3: CASSWTRAAGPYEQYF. In DNA, the CDR3 is TGCGCCAGCAGCTGGACCCGGGCCGCGGGCCCCTACGAGCAGTACTTC. V usage is TRBV5-1 and J usage is TRBJ2-7; perhaps TRBD2 as D (5 bases). V was cut by 3 bases and J by 2 bases, with 18 bases left in between. Germline V CDR1 and CDR2: SGHRS, YFSETQ. There are 16 residues in the CDR3.

This clonotype was picked up many times. The chain has TRBV7-2 and TRBJ2-7; 12 nucleotides agree with TRBD1. J lost 5 bases, V lost 6 bases, and 8 bases had no gene match. Germline V lookup: CDR1 SGHTA, CDR2 FQGNSA. The CDR3 sequence is 15 residues long. CDR3 residues: CASRGPGQGANEQYF. The CDR3 DNA follows: TGTGCCAGCAGAGGACCGGGACAGGGGGCCAACGAGCAGTACTTC.

This clonotype appeared a single time. This chain links TRBV30 with TRBJ2-5, with D possibly TRBD2 on 6 matching bases. V was shortened by 4 bases and J by 4 bases, with 13 bases between the two germline ends. This CDR3 region has 13 residues. Germline assignment: CDR1 GTSNPN and CDR2 SVGIG (reference sequence). The CDR3 DNA follows: TGTGCCTGGAATGGGGGGATAGGAGAGACCCAGTACTTC. Amino acid sequence: CAWNGGIGETQYF. Full variable domain (remainder filled in from reference TRBV30 and TRBJ2-5): SQTIHQWPATLVQPVGSPLSLECTVEGTSNPNLYWYRQAAGRGLQLLFYSVGIGQISSEVPQNLSASRPQDRQFILSSKKLLLSDSGFYLCAWNGGIGETQYFGPGTRLLVL.

This clonotype was detected many times. This sequence joins TRBV7-6 and TRBJ1-2, with D uncertain. The germline V gene encodes CDR1 SGHVS and CDR2 FNYEAQ. V was cut by 1 base and J by 5 bases, with 14 bases left in between. This CDR3 comprises 15 residues. This CDR3 reads CASSLVEDRRYGYTF. The CDR3 DNA sequence: TGTGCCAGCAGCTTAGTCGAGGATAGACGATATGGCTACACCTTC. Full variable domain (remainder filled in from reference TRBV7-6 and TRBJ1-2): GAGVSQSPRYKVTKRGQDVALRCDPISGHVSLYWYRQALGQGPEFLTYFNYEAQQDKSGLPNDRFSAERPEGSISTLTIQRTEQRDSAMYRCASSLVEDRRYGYTFGSGTRLTVV.

V and J are TRBV7-8 and TRBJ2-7, with no clear D. CDR1 and CDR2 (germline): SGHVS, FQNEAQ. CDR3 size: 14 residues. The ends were cut back, 1 base at V and 1 base at J, with 8 bases in the middle. The CDR3 loop reads CASSLVRNSYEQYF. CDR3 in DNA: TGTGCCAGCAGCTTAGTTAGGAATTCCTACGAGCAGTACTTC.

This clonotype has ten or more counts. This chain connects TRBV15 to TRBJ1-2; no clear D. This CDR3 region has 12 residues. V was trimmed by 5 bases and J by 2 bases, leaving 6 bases between them. Germline CDR1 is LNHNV and CDR2 is YYDKDF (reference sequence). The CDR3: CATSDINYGYTF. The CDR3 coding sequence is TGTGCCACCAGCGATATAAACTATGGCTACACCTTC.